The clone carrying this T cell receptor beta chain has only a few counts. In germline, CDR1 is MGHRA, CDR2 YSYEKL. Trimming stripped 0 bases from V and 13 bases from J, with 16 bases between. This CDR3 has 14 residues. This specimen belongs to a study of T-cell reconstitution after alpha-beta-depleted transplantation in children. Unique molecular identifiers were incorporated into the prepared TCRbeta library. From the PCR reads, TCRdb called clonotypes with MiXCR, one entry per CDR3 protein. The sample includes 300,000 to 350,000 distinct CDR3 sequences, 15% to 20% of them seen just once. This clonotype originated in a male patient aged 2-10 years who had a stem cell transplant for acute lymphoblastic leukemia, so the T cells may come from the graft donor. The sample here was PBMCs, mostly from graft donor cells, taken 360 days after TCRalphabeta/CD19-depleted stem cell transplant. The V and J genes are TRBV4-1 and TRBJ2-4; D might be TRBD1 (6 bases). CDR3 loop: CASSQDLRDTGQYF. The CDR3 DNA is TGCGCCAGCAGCCAAGATCTACGGGACACGGGCCAGTACTTC.